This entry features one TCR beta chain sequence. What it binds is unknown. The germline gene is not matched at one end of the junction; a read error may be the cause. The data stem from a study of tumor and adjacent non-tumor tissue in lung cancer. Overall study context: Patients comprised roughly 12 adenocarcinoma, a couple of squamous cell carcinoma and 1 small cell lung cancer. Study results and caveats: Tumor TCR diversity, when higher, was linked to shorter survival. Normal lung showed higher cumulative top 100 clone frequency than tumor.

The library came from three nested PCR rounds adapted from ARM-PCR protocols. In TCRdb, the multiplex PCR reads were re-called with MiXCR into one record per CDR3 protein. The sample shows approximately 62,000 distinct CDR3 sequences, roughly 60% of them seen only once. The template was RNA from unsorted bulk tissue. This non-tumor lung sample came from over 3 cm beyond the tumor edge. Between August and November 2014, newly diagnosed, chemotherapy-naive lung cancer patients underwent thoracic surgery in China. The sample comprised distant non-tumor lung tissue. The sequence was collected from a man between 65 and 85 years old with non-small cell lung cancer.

CDR3 sequence: CAISDTSGRRPDTRYF. For the CDR3, the DNA is TGCGCCATCAGTGACACCAGCGGGAGACGACCAGATACGCGGTATTTT. The chain has TRBV10-3 and TRBJ2-3; 8 bases match TRBD2. CDR3 size: 16 residues. Germline lookup yields CDR1 ENHRY and CDR2 SYGVKD.